The present TCR beta chain was sequenced within a study of CD8 T cells in ankylosing spondylitis. Notes on the study in general: It appeared that ankylosing spondylitis blood was characterized by a TCR beta motif of under ten highly homologous variants.

Only a few counts were recorded for this clonotype. Its cognate antigen is unknown. From the 5' RACE reads, TCRdb called clonotypes with MiXCR, one entry per CDR3 protein. The data contain more than 100,000 distinct CDR3 sequences, 17% of them singletons. The CDR3 covers 12 residues. Germline-derived CDR1 and CDR2 are SEHNR and FQNEAQ (reference sequence). V was trimmed by 5 bases and J by 4 bases, leaving 8 bases between them. The rearrangement links TRBV7-9 to TRBJ1-1; D is unclear. The TCR originated in a male donor with ankylosing spondylitis. Sequenced material: blood, either unsorted or a sorted T cell fraction (not recorded which). DNA for the CDR3: TGTGCCAGCAGCACCGGAGGCACTGAAGCTTTCTTT. Translation: CASSTGGTEAFF.